This T cell receptor (beta chain) was obtained from a study of response to subunit inactivated influenza vaccine. This clonotype was detected a few times. No antigen is known for it. Germline V CDR1 and CDR2: MNHEY, SVGEGT. The junction had 4 bases not matched to a gene; V was cut back by 6 bases and J by 0 bases. This CDR3 is 14 amino acids long. MiXCR, applied by TCRdb to the RT-PCR reads, yields one record per CDR3 protein. The sample has hundreds of thousands of distinct CDR3 sequences, approximately 7.6% seen once; the top ten hold over 10%. Overall study findings and caveats: Authors proposed each seasonal influenza vaccination draws in few new T cells.

This receptor was identified in a man in his fifties or sixties who received an inactivated influenza vaccine. Here the sequenced sample was PBMCs from blood, taken less than 30 months after vaccination. The V call is TRBV6-2 or TRBV6-3, the J call TRBJ2-5; TRBD1 matches at 7 bases. CDR3 sequence: CASSRQGHQETQYF. The CDR3 coding sequence is TGTGCCAGCAGCCGACAGGGACACCAAGAGACCCAGTACTTC.